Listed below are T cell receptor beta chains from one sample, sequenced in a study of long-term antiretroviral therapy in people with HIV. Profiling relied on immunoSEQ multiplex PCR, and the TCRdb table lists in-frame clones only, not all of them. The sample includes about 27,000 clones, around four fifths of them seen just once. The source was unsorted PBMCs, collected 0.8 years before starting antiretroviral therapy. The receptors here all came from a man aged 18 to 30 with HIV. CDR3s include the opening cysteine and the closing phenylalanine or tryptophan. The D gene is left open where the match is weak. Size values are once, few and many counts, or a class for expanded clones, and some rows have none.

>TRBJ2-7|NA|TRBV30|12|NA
CAWSVSDRGQYF
TGTGCCTGGAGTGTATCAGATAGGGGGCAGTACTTC
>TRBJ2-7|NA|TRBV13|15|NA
CASSHGGGQIYEQYF
TGTGCCAGCAGCCACGGGGGGGGACAGATCTACGAGCAGTACTTC
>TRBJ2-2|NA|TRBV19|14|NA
CASIPDRNTGELFF
TGTGCCAGTATACCCGACAGAAACACCGGGGAGCTGTTTTTT
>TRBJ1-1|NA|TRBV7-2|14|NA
CASSLVGGWTEAFF
TGTGCCAGCAGCTTAGTCGGGGGGTGGACTGAAGCTTTCTTT
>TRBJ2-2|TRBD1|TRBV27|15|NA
CASSPRGPGTGELFF
TGTGCCAGCAGCCCCAGGGGGCCGGGCACCGGGGAGCTGTTTTTT
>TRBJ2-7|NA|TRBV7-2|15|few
CASSLLTGFSDEQYF
TGTGCCAGCAGCTTATTGACAGGCTTCTCTGACGAGCAGTACTTC
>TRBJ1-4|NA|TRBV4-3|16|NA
CASSQDRASANEKLFF
TGCGCCAGCAGCCAAGATCGTGCCAGCGCTAATGAAAAACTGTTTTTT
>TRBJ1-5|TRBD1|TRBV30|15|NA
CAWSYNRGGNQPQHF
TGTGCCTGGAGCTATAACAGGGGGGGAAATCAGCCCCAGCATTTT
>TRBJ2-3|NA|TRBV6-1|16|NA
CASSEQGTPVADTQYF
TGTGCCAGCAGTGAACAGGGGACCCCGGTGGCAGATACGCAGTATTTT
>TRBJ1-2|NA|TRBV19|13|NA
CASSYDSNYGYTF
TGTGCCAGTAGCTACGACAGTAACTATGGCTACACCTTC
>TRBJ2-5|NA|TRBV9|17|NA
CASSPTAGSQNKETQYF
TGTGCCAGCAGCCCAACCGCCGGGAGCCAGAATAAAGAGACCCAGTACTTC
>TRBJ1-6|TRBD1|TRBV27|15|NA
CASSSDRGPNSPLHF
TGTGCCAGCAGTTCAGACAGGGGGCCAAATTCACCCCTCCACTTT
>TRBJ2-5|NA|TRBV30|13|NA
CAWSGEGEETQYF
TGTGCCTGGAGTGGGGAGGGGGAAGAGACCCAGTACTTC
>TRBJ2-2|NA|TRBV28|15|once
CASSFSGANTGELFF
TGTGCCAGCAGCTTTTCGGGAGCTAACACCGGGGAGCTGTTTTTT
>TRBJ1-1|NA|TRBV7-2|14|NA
CASSPVGGRAEAFF
TGTGCCAGCAGCCCGGTGGGGGGGAGGGCTGAAGCTTTCTTT
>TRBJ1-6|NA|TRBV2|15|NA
CASSEVSSYNSPLHF
TGTGCCAGCAGTGAAGTCAGCTCCTATAATTCACCCCTCCACTTT
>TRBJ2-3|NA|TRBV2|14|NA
CATLSGTSTDTQYF
TGTGCCACCCTGTCAGGGACTAGCACAGATACGCAGTATTTT
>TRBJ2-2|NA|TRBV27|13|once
CASSHQGPGELFF
TGTGCCAGCAGCCATCAGGGACCCGGGGAGCTGTTTTTT
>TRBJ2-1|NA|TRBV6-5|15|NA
CASSYSGTRRNEQFF
TGTGCCAGCAGTTACTCGGGGACGAGGAGGAATGAGCAGTTCTTC
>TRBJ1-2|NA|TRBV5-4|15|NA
CASSPGRYQAYGYTF
TGTGCCAGCAGCCCCGGCCGTTACCAGGCCTATGGCTACACCTTC
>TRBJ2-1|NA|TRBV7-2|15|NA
CASSLGRGGKNEQFF
TGTGCCAGCAGCCTCGGCAGGGGAGGGAAAAATGAGCAGTTCTTC
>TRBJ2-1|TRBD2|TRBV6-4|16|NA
CASSDSGGRGYNEQFF
TGTGCCAGCAGTGACTCAGGCGGGAGAGGGTACAATGAGCAGTTCTTC
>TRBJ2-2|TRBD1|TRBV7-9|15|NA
CASSPPPDRAGELFF
TGTGCCAGCAGCCCCCCCCCGGACAGGGCCGGGGAGCTGTTTTTT
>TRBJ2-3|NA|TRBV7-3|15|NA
CASSLNSVRMDTQYF
TGTGCCAGCAGCTTAAATAGCGTGAGAATGGATACGCAGTATTTT
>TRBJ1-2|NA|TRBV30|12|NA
CAWSVPKWGYTF
TGTGCCTGGAGTGTCCCGAAATGGGGCTACACCTTC
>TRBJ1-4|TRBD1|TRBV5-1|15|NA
CASSLGSGGAEKLFF
TGCGCCAGCAGCTTGGGGTCAGGGGGCGCTGAAAAACTGTTTTTT
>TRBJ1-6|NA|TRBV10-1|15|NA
CASRWRAESNSPLHF
TGCGCCAGCAGGTGGAGGGCGGAATCTAATTCACCCCTCCACTTT
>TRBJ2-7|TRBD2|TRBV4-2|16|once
CASSQDFGGGKYEQYF
TGTGCCAGCAGCCAAGATTTCGGCGGGGGAAAATACGAGCAGTACTTC
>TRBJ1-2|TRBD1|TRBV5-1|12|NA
CASSPGQGGYTF
TGCGCCAGCAGCCCGGGACAGGGGGGCTACACCTTC
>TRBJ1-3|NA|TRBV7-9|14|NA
CASRFAEGGNTIYF
TGTGCCAGCAGATTCGCTGAAGGTGGAAACACCATATATTTT
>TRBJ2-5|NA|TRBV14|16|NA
CASSQSPRARRETQYF
TGTGCCAGCAGCCAATCCCCGAGGGCGCGACGGGAGACCCAGTACTTC
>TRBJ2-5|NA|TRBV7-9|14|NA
CASSEDSLQETQYF
TGTGCCAGCAGCGAAGACAGTCTCCAAGAGACCCAGTACTTC
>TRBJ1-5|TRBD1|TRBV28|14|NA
CASSLWTGYQPQHF
TGTGCCAGCAGTTTATGGACAGGGTATCAGCCCCAGCATTTT
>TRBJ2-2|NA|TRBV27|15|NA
CASSYLGPNTGELFF
TGTGCCAGCAGTTACCTCGGACCGAACACCGGGGAGCTGTTTTTT
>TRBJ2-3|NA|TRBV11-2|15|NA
CATRDPGPRADTQYF
TGTGCCACCCGGGATCCGGGACCCCGGGCAGATACGCAGTATTTT
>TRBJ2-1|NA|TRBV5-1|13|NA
CASRSGPNNEQFF
TGCGCCAGCAGATCGGGACCCAACAATGAGCAGTTCTTC
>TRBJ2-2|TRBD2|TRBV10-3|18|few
CAISEVDSGRFLAGELFF
TGTGCCATCAGTGAGGTGGATAGCGGGAGATTTTTGGCCGGGGAGCTGTTTTTT
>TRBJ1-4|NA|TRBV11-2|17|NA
CASSLVGGNTWEEKLFF
TGTGCCAGCAGCTTAGTAGGCGGAAACACGTGGGAGGAAAAACTGTTTTTT
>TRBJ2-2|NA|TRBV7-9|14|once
CASSPTTHTGELFF
TGTGCCAGCAGCCCAACTACTCACACCGGGGAGCTGTTTTTT
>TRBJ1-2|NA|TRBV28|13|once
CASSSDRYYGYTF
TGTGCCAGCAGTTCAGACAGATACTATGGCTACACCTTC
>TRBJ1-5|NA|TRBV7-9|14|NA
CASSSIGGDQPQHF
TGTGCCAGCAGCTCCATCGGTGGTGATCAGCCCCAGCATTTT
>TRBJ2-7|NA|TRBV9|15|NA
CASSPNEGVYYEQYF
TGTGCCAGCAGCCCGAACGAAGGGGTATACTACGAGCAGTACTTC
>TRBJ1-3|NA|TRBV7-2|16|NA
CASSLYSRVGGNTIYF
TGTGCCAGCAGCTTATATTCCAGGGTGGGTGGAAACACCATATATTTT
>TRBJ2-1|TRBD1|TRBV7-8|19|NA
CASSGRTGDSYRKYNEQFF
TGTGCCAGCAGCGGGAGGACAGGGGACTCCTATAGAAAGTACAATGAGCAGTTCTTC
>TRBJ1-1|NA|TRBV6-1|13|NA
CASSEARNTEAFF
TGTGCCAGCAGTGAAGCTCGGAACACTGAAGCTTTCTTT
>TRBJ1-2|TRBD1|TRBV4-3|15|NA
CASSYGMDRVYGYTF
TGCGCCAGCAGCTACGGAATGGACAGGGTCTATGGCTACACCTTC
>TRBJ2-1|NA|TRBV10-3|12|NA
CAIRDNYNEQFF
TGTGCCATCAGGGACAATTACAATGAGCAGTTCTTC
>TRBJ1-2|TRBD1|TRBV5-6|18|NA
CASSLRDRYRIWGYGYTF
TGTGCCAGCAGCCTCCGGGACAGGTACCGCATATGGGGCTATGGCTACACCTTC
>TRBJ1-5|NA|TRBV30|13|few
CAWSVQSNQPQHF
TGTGCCTGGAGTGTACAGAGCAATCAGCCCCAGCATTTT
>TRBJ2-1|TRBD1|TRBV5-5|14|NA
CASRDRGLGNEQFF
TGTGCCAGCAGGGACAGGGGATTGGGCAATGAGCAGTTCTTC
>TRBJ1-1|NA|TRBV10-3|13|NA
CAISERGHTEAFF
TGTGCCATCAGTGAGCGGGGGCACACTGAAGCTTTCTTT
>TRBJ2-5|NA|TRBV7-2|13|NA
CASSQITEETQYF
TGTGCCAGCAGCCAAATAACAGAAGAGACCCAGTACTTC
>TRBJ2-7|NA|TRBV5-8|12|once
CASSITAYEQYF
TGTGCCAGCAGCATCACAGCCTACGAGCAGTACTTC
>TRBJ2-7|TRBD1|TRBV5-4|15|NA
CASSLDGQGTYEQYF
TGTGCCAGCAGCTTGGATGGACAGGGAACCTACGAGCAGTACTTC
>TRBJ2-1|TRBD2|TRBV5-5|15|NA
CASSPSGGAPPEQFF
TGTGCCAGCAGCCCTAGCGGGGGGGCCCCCCCTGAGCAGTTCTTC
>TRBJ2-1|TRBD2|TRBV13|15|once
CASSPGLAGRDEQFF
TGTGCCAGCAGCCCGGGACTAGCGGGACGGGATGAGCAGTTCTTC
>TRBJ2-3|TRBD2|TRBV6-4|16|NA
CASSDSGTSVTDTQYF
TGTGCCAGCAGTGACTCTGGGACTAGCGTCACAGATACGCAGTATTTT